These 9 T cell receptor beta chains share one sample of origin, sequenced in a study of blood T cells in healthy people across ages. Next came a second PCR, run for about 6 to 12 cycles, which used a sample-barcoded 5' primer along with a J-beta primer mix. One entry per CDR3 protein results from TCRdb running MiXCR on the 5' RACE reads. The table has about 1 million distinct CDR3 sequences, 40% to 45% seen once. The sample was blood. All receptors come from an older woman in good health.

V gene TRBV2 combines with J gene TRBJ2-1; D perhaps matches TRBD2 (5 bases). Per the germline V gene, CDR1 is SNHLY and CDR2 is FYNNEI. The V gene lost 3 bases and the J gene lost 3 bases, with 24 bases spanning the gap. The CDR3 sequence is 19 residues long. For the CDR3, the DNA is TGTGCCAGCAGTGATTCCCGTAGGGTAGGGAGTAGAAACTACAATGAGCAGTTCTTC. This gives the protein CASSDSRRVGSRNYNEQFF.

The chain has TRBV29-1 and TRBJ2-4; 13 positions agree with TRBD2. The CDR3 has 15 amino acids. V shed 6 bases and J 13 bases; nucleotides not matched to a gene: 15. The germline V gene encodes CDR1 SQVTM and CDR2 ANQGSEA. Written as DNA, the CDR3 is TGCAGCGTACTTCCACTAGCGGGAGGGGGGGATGAGCAGTACTTC. Its translation: CSVLPLAGGGDEQYF.

This clonotype has at least ten counts. Its ends do not fully match the called genes, so a read error is possible. The chain is built from TRBV20-1 and TRBJ2-3, with 8 bases that match TRBD2. CDR3 length: 15 residues. The germline CDR1 and CDR2 sequences are DFQATT and SNEGSKA (reference sequence). CDR3 sequence (DNA): TGCAGTGCTTCGTCGGCGGGAGGACTCACATATACGCAGTATTTT. Protein product: CSASSAGGLTYTQYF.

The chain joins TRBV7-3 to TRBJ2-1; TRBD1 aligns across 7 bases. CDR3 length: 13 residues. Germline V lookup: CDR1 SGHTA, CDR2 FQGTGA. Trimming at V came to 5 bases and at J to 10 bases, leaving 8 bases not matched to a gene. CDR3 region: CASSQTYRGEQFF. In DNA, the CDR3 is TGTGCCAGCAGCCAGACCTACAGGGGAGAGCAGTTCTTC.

The chain employs TRBV5-4 and TRBJ1-6; weak D call: TRBD1 (5 bases). Germline CDR1 is SGHNT and CDR2 is YYREEE (reference sequence). Trimming removed 3 bases at V and 3 bases at J, with 10 bases between. The CDR3 totals 15 residues. The CDR3 DNA reads as TGTGCCAGCAGCTGGGGACGGGACTATAATTCACCCCTCCACTTT. Its protein product is CASSWGRDYNSPLHF. Full variable domain (remainder filled in from reference TRBV5-4 and TRBJ1-6): ETGVTQSPTHLIKTRGQQVTLRCSSQSGHNTVSWYQQALGQGPQFIFQYYREEENGRGNFPPRFSGLQFPNYSSELNVNALELDDSALYLCASSWGRDYNSPLHFGNGTRLTVT.

V usage is TRBV9 and J usage is TRBJ2-1; D remains unclear. The CDR3 has 13 residues. Germline-derived CDR1 and CDR2 are SGDLS and YYNGEE. Trimming removed 0 bases at V and 9 bases at J, with 10 bases between. The CDR3 DNA reads TGTGCCAGCAGCGTAGTACTGACCACTGAGCAGTTCTTC. It translates to CASSVVLTTEQFF.

The chain's CDR3 is CAWNTVLEAGQAFFYGYTF. The CDR3 nucleotides read TGTGCCTGGAACACAGTATTGGAGGCAGGACAGGCTTTTTTCTATGGCTACACCTTC. The chain joins TRBV30 to TRBJ1-2; 7 bases agree with TRBD1. The germline V gene has CDR1 GTSNPN and CDR2 SVGIG (reference sequence). The CDR3 spans 19 residues. J gave up 4 bases and V 4 bases, and 24 bases lay outside the gene matches.

The J gene is TRBJ2-1, the V gene TRBV4-1; D not resolved. The germline V and J ends were trimmed by 8 bases and 4 bases, with 9 bases remaining between them. From germline, CDR1 is MGHRA and CDR2 YSYEKL. This CDR3 has 12 amino acids. The CDR3 is CASAGRYNEQFF. The CDR3 bases are TGCGCCAGCGCCGGACGGTACAATGAGCAGTTCTTC.

This clonotype showed up just once. The V gene is TRBV7-6, the J gene TRBJ1-6, with D possibly TRBD1 on 5 matching bases. CDR3 size: 14 residues. From germline, CDR1 is SGHVS and CDR2 FNYEAQ. The V end lost 5 bases, the J end lost 11 bases, and 16 bases lay between the germline ends. CDR3 residues: CASSRGDGFAPLHF. The CDR3 DNA reads as TGTGCCAGCAGCCGAGGGGACGGTTTTGCACCCCTCCACTTT.